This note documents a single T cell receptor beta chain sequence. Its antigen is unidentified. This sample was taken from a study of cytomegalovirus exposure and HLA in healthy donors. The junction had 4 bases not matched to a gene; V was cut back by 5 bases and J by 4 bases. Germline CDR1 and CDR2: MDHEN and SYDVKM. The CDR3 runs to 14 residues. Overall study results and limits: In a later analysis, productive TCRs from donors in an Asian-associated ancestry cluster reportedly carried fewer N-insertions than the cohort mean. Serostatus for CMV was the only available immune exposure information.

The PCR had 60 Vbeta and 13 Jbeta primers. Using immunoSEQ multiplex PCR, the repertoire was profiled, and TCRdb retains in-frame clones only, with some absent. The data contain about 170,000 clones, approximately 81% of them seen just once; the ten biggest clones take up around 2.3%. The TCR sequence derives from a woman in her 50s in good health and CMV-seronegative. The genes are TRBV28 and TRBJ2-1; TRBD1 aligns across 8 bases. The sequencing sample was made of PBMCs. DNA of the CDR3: TGTGCCAGCAGTAGACAGGGGAGGTACAATGAGCAGTTCTTC. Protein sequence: CASSRQGRYNEQFF.